This T cell receptor beta chain originates from a study of cytomegalovirus exposure and HLA in healthy donors. The PCR ran on 60 Vbeta and 13 Jbeta primers. Repertoires were generated with immunoSEQ multiplex PCR, while TCRdb's copy carries only in-frame clones and drops some. The repertoire holds 100,000 to 150,000 clones, with 65% to 80% as singletons. Trimming took 3 bases from V and 1 from J, leaving 16 bases between them. CDR1 and CDR2 (germline): SEHNR, FQNEAQ (reference sequence). The CDR3 runs to 17 residues. The sequencing sample was made of PBMCs. This TCR derives from a male donor in good health and CMV-seropositive. The chain carries TRBV7-9 and TRBJ1-3, with a possible D match to TRBD1 (6 bases). This chain's CDR3 is CASSLRQAAVSGNTIYF. CDR3 nucleotides: TGTGCCAGCAGCTTGCGACAGGCAGCCGTTTCTGGAAACACCATATATTTT.